The clone carrying this T cell receptor beta chain was detected ten times or more. Its antigen remains unidentified. This record belongs to a study of T cells after yellow fever vaccination. Overall study results and limits: One caveat is that FACS-sorted repertoires could contain abundant clonotypes contaminating from the bulk population. Peak timing came faster in the weaker secondary response, day 5 versus 15. Most primary-vaccination clones recurred post-booster (roughly 96% CD4, 88% CD8).

It was through 5'RACE template switching that TCR cDNA was made, with a universal primer site and UMIs added. TCRdb independently ran MiXCR on the 5' RACE reads; one entry per CDR3 protein. Here the sample spans about 510,000 distinct CDR3 sequences, just over 20% being singletons. The junction had 9 bases not matched to a gene; V was cut back by 4 bases and J by 8 bases. This CDR3 is built from 14 residues. Per germline, CDR1 LGHDT and CDR2 YNNKEL (reference sequence). This sequence joins TRBV3-1 and TRBJ1-2, with TRBD1 identical over 8 bases. The receptor was derived from a man aged 18 to 29 who received the YFV17D yellow fever vaccine. The sample consisted of PBMCs, taken 21 days after the first yellow fever vaccination. DNA of the CDR3: TGTGCCAGCAGCCTTAATTTCGCAGGGGGCGGCTACACCTTC. Its protein product is CASSLNFAGGGYTF.